The present T cell receptor (beta chain) was sequenced within a study of T cell changes during pregnancy in multiple sclerosis. The method was immunoSEQ multiplex PCR; TCRdb's version includes in-frame clones alone and lacks a portion of them. The data hold 85,000 to 100,000 clones, with over 80% observed a single time. The receptor's source is a female donor with multiple sclerosis, enrolled in a pregnancy study. The specimen was peripheral blood, collected after pregnancy.

The chain's CDR3 is CASSMGGQRSYNEQFF. The CDR3 DNA reads as TGTGCCAGTAGTATGGGCGGGCAGCGATCCTACAATGAGCAGTTCTTC. V gene TRBV19 combines with J gene TRBJ2-1; the D gene is possibly TRBD2 (5 bases). The CDR3 runs to 16 residues. The germline gives CDR1 LNHDA, CDR2 SQIVND (reference sequence). With 3 bases removed from V and 1 base from J, the gap between germline ends came to 13 bases. The complete variable domain, with remaining parts taken from reference TRBV19 and TRBJ2-1, reads DGGITQSPKYLFRKEGQNVTLSCEQNLNHDAMYWYRQDPGQGLRLIYYSQIVNDFQKGDIAEGYSVSREKKESFPLTVTSAQKNPTAFYLCASSMGGQRSYNEQFFGPGTRLTVL.